This T cell receptor (beta chain) was captured by sequencing in a study of OX40 agonist ivuxolimab in advanced cancers. The protocol was immunoSEQ multiplex PCR, while the TCRdb copy is restricted to in-frame clones and leaves out a portion. The sample contains some 87,000 clones, about 90% of which appear only once. V dropped 0 bases and J dropped 7; count of bases not matched to a gene: 6. Germline CDR1 is SGHTA and CDR2 is FQGTGA. The CDR3 has 14 residues. Peripheral blood came from all dose cohorts at three timepoints. The origin of this receptor is an adult with an advanced solid tumor such as melanoma, head and neck, liver or kidney cancer. The sample was CD4+ or CD8+ T cells sorted from blood, taken in a trial of the OX40 agonist ivuxolimab. This chain joins TRBV7-3 and TRBJ2-7; 7 bases agree with TRBD2. The CDR3 nucleotides are TGTGCCAGCAGCTTAACAACTGGAGCGGGGGAGCAGTACTTC. It translates to CASSLTTGAGEQYF.